The source of this TCR beta chain is a study of beta chain features in type 1 diabetes. The overall study: Patients shared similar age, gender and cell yields with healthy donors. Findings and limits, study-wide: Researchers could not determine here whether HLA type influences TCRB rearrangement. Shorter templates might be favored by PCR, equally in patients and controls.

Every isolated RNA sample was fully reverse transcribed, so sequencing captured expressed TCRB transcripts. Method: immunoSEQ multiplex PCR; TCRdb's copy keeps in-frame clones and lacks some. The sample has some 99,000 clones, 30% to 40% seen once; the top ten hold 0.065%. Unmatched junction bases numbered 9, after V lost 5 bases and J lost 9 bases. Germline V gives CDR1 SGHTA, CDR2 FQGTGA. The CDR3 covers 15 residues. On this clone: Antigen unknown.

The source material was stem cell memory CD4+ T cells from blood. The receptor comes from a woman between 18 and 29 years old in good health. The chain has TRBV7-3 and TRBJ2-1; 11 bases align to TRBD2. CDR3 nucleotide sequence: TGTGCCAGCAGCGAAACCGGGACTAGCGGAAGTGAGCAGTTCTTC. Translation gives CASSETGTSGSEQFF.